The rows below give T cell receptor beta chains drawn from one sample of a study of T-cell reconstitution after alpha-beta-depleted transplantation in children. TCRdb re-derived calls from the PCR reads in MiXCR, one entry per CDR3 protein. The sample carries roughly 400,000 distinct CDR3 sequences, roughly 22% recorded once. This material consisted of PBMCs from the stem cell graft donor, taken from the stem cell graft. These receptors were obtained from a human donor who donated a stem cell graft to a child with acute myeloid leukemia. Both conserved end residues are part of each CDR3. The D gene is left open where the match is weak.

d_gene	len	v_gene	j_gene	CDR3aa
.	15	TRBV6-1	TRBJ2-1	CASSPGTPLGSEQFF
.	13	TRBV20-1	TRBJ1-6	CSARVQNNSPLHF
TRBD2	15	TRBV24-1	TRBJ2-7	CATSDQLAGEDEQYF
.	17	TRBV20-1	TRBJ1-3	CSARDSLRARDGNTIYF
TRBD2	15	TRBV12-3/TRBV12-4	TRBJ2-1	CASSLLAASYNEQFF
.	15	TRBV12-3/TRBV12-4	TRBJ2-1	CASSLLRGAYNEQFF
TRBD1	17	TRBV6-1	TRBJ2-2	CASSQGTGGSRTGELFF
TRBD2	16	TRBV5-1	TRBJ2-1	CASSGGLSGRDNEQFF
TRBD2	13	TRBV20-1	TRBJ2-1	CSARDGGGHEQFF
TRBD2	15	TRBV3-1	TRBJ2-1	CASSPRLAANNEQFF
.	15	TRBV5-1	TRBJ2-2	CASSFNSENTGELFF
.	13	TRBV7-9	TRBJ2-7	CASSIGTSDEQYF
.	11	TRBV20-1	TRBJ2-7	CSARVHPEQYF
.	12	TRBV6-2/TRBV6-3	TRBJ2-1	CASSQTVNEQFF
.	14	TRBV29-1	TRBJ1-1	CSVDSGSLNTEAFF
.	12	TRBV20-1	TRBJ2-7	CSARDRAHEQYF
.	16	TRBV25-1	TRBJ2-3	CASSESAAGLTDTQYF
.	13	TRBV20-1	TRBJ1-5	CSAFGHLNQPQHF
.	14	TRBV29-1	TRBJ2-1	CSVEAGSSYNEQFF
TRBD1	16	TRBV4-1	TRBJ2-1	CASSPGQALPYNEQFF
.	13	TRBV6-4	TRBJ1-1	CASSDGENTEAFF
.	16	TRBV12-3/TRBV12-4	TRBJ2-7	CASSLAGSLASYEQYF
TRBD1	14	TRBV18	TRBJ1-4	CASSPRGGEEKLFF
.	16	TRBV4-2	TRBJ2-4	CASSHDGQLAKNIQYF